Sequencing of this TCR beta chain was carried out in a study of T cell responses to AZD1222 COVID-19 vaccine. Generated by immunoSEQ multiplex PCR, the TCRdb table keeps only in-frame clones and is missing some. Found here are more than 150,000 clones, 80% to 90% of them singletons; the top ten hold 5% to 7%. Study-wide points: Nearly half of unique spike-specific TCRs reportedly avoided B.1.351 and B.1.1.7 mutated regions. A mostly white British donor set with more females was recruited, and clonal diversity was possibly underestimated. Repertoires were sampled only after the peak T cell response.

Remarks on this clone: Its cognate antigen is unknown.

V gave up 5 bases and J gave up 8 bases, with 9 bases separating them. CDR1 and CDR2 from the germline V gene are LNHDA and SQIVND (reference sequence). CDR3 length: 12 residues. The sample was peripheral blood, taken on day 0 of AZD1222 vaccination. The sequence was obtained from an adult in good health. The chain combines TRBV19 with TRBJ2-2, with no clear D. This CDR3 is CASSLGWGELFF. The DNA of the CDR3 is TGTGCCAGTAGTCTGGGTTGGGGGGAGCTGTTTTTT.